One sample yielded the 25 T cell receptor beta chains listed below, sequenced in a study of OX40 agonist ivuxolimab in advanced cancers. TCRdb's copy holds only in-frame clones and misses some; the assay was immunoSEQ multiplex PCR. In the table there are tens of thousands of clones, roughly nine tenths of which are singletons. The sample was CD4+ or CD8+ T cells sorted from blood, taken in a trial of the OX40 agonist ivuxolimab. The origin of the receptors is an adult with an advanced solid tumor such as melanoma, head and neck, liver or kidney cancer.

The chain combines TRBV15 with TRBJ2-3; the match to TRBD2 covers 7 bases. The length of the CDR3 is 17 residues. Germline V gene lookup returns CDR1 LNHNV and CDR2 YYDKDF (reference sequence). Trimming took 4 bases from V and 2 from J; bases not matched to a gene: 12. Here the CDR3 reads CATSTAGGGGYTDTQYF. CDR3 coding DNA: TGTGCCACCAGCACCGCGGGTGGCGGGGGATACACAGATACGCAGTATTTT.

This clone came up a few times. The rearrangement links TRBV7-8 to TRBJ2-7; a possible D gene is TRBD2 (6 bases). Germline V lookup: CDR1 SGHVS, CDR2 FQNEAQ. The CDR3 totals 16 residues. With 5 bases removed from V and 6 bases from J, the gap between germline ends came to 23 bases. CDR3 protein: CASSPPGWREGLEQYF. As DNA, the CDR3 is TGTGCCAGCAGCCCCCCGGGGTGGCGGGAAGGGCTCGAGCAGTACTTC. The whole variable domain, remainder taken from reference TRBV7-8 and TRBJ2-7, is GAGVSQSPRYKVAKRGQDVALRCDPISGHVSLFWYQQALGQGPEFLTYFQNEAQLDKSGLPSDRFFAERPEGSVSTLKIQRTQQEDSAVYLCASSPPGWREGLEQYFGPGTRLTVT.

The chain joins TRBV6-1 to TRBJ1-1; the D is unclear. The CDR3 sequence is 15 residues long. The germline V gene encodes CDR1 MNHNS and CDR2 SASEGT. Trimming cost V 1 base and J 0 bases, with 9 bases left between them. CDR3 residues: CASSEETGLNTEAFF. DNA for the CDR3: TGTGCCAGCAGTGAAGAGACGGGGTTGAACACTGAAGCTTTCTTT.

The chain carries TRBV6-5 and TRBJ2-7, with D maybe TRBD1 (5 bases). CDR1 is MNHEY, CDR2 SVGAGI, per germline. The germline V and J ends were trimmed by 2 bases and 2 bases, with 7 bases remaining between them. The CDR3 has 13 residues. The chain's CDR3 is CASSYQGTYEQYF. The CDR3, as DNA: TGTGCCAGCAGTTACCAGGGAACCTACGAGCAGTACTTC.

V usage is TRBV30 and J usage is TRBJ2-7; D call uncertain. CDR3 length: 12 amino acids. Germline V gene data show CDR1 as GTSNPN and CDR2 as SVGIG (reference sequence). Trimming took off 4 bases at V and 2 bases at J, with 9 bases between the two ends. CDR3 residues: CAWMTHPYEQYF. CDR3 DNA sequence: TGTGCCTGGATGACTCATCCCTACGAGCAGTACTTC.

The chain combines TRBV6-5 with TRBJ2-7; D ambiguous. There are 15 residues in the CDR3. V lost 2 bases to trimming and J lost 3 bases, with 14 bases between them. The germline V gene has CDR1 MNHEY and CDR2 SVGAGI. The CDR3 sequence is CASSYGAARYYEQYV. In DNA, the CDR3 is TGTGCCAGCAGTTACGGTGCAGCAAGATACTACGAGCAGTACGTC.

The V call is TRBV5-6, the J call TRBJ2-3, with D uncertain. V was trimmed by 0 bases and J by 2 bases, leaving 13 bases between them. The CDR3 has 16 amino acids. Germline values: CDR1 SGHDT, CDR2 YYEEEE. In DNA form, the CDR3 reads TGTGCCAGCAGCTTGGCCCTATGGAGCCTCACAGATACGCAGTATTTT. Translation: CASSLALWSLTDTQYF.

The chain combines TRBV4-1 with TRBJ2-7; D is ambiguous. The CDR3 extends over 13 amino acids. Trimming removed 6 bases at V and 0 bases at J, with 9 bases between. Germline V CDR1 and CDR2: MGHRA, YSYEKL. In nucleotides, the CDR3 is TGCGCCAGCAGAGAGGTTAGCTCCTACGAGCAGTACTTC. Translation: CASREVSSYEQYF.

The chain joins TRBV7-6 to TRBJ2-1; maybe TRBD1 (6 bases). The CDR3 consists of 17 residues. Looked up from germline, CDR1 is SGHVS and CDR2 is FNYEAQ. Trimming pared 5 bases from V and 4 bases from J, leaving 21 bases between. This CDR3 reads CASSRPGQGPLYNEQFF. The CDR3 DNA is TGTGCCAGCAGCCGCCCCGGCCAGGGGCCTTTATACAATGAGCAGTTCTTC.

The chain joins TRBV29-1 to TRBJ2-3; D unresolved. With 6 bases removed from V and 4 bases from J, the gap between germline ends came to 5 bases. The CDR3 has 10 residues. Germline values: CDR1 SQVTM, CDR2 ANQGSEA. The CDR3 DNA sequence: TGCAGCGTAAAGTCAGATACGCAGTATTTT. As protein: CSVKSDTQYF.

The J gene is TRBJ1-2, the V gene TRBV27; D remains ambiguous. V dropped 2 bases and J dropped 4 bases, with 8 bases sitting between them. This CDR3 spans 13 amino acids. From germline, CDR1 is MNHEY and CDR2 SMNVEV (reference sequence). The CDR3 sequence is CASSLGVGYGYTF. CDR3 bases: TGTGCCAGCAGTTTAGGGGTGGGCTATGGCTACACCTTC.

This chain connects TRBV5-1 to TRBJ2-1; TRBD2 matches at 12 bases. The CDR3 spans 16 residues. Trimming cost V 7 bases and J 2 bases; bases outside gene matches: 7. From germline, CDR1 is SGHRS and CDR2 YFSETQ. The CDR3 DNA is TGCGCCAGCTCCCCTCTAGCGGGAGGGACCTACAATGAGCAGTTCTTC. Its protein is CASSPLAGGTYNEQFF.

This CDR3 reads CASGEAGVSTDTQYF. CDR3 DNA sequence: TGTGCCAGCGGCGAGGCGGGGGTTAGCACAGATACGCAGTATTTT. The genes are TRBV6-6 and TRBJ2-3; 7 nucleotides line up with TRBD2. The CDR3 is 15 amino acids. With V trimmed by 8 bases and J by 0 bases, 8 bases remained unmatched. Per germline, CDR1 MNHNY and CDR2 SVGAGI (reference sequence).

This chain links TRBV9 with TRBJ1-1; tentative D call: TRBD1 (5 bases). The germline CDR1 and CDR2 sequences are SGDLS and YYNGEE. This CDR3 has 13 residues. V lost 3 bases, J lost 1 base, and 7 bases lay in between. CDR3 residues: CASSADRNTEAFF. As DNA, the CDR3 is TGTGCCAGCAGCGCCGACAGGAACACTGAAGCTTTCTTT.

As concerns this clone: This CDR3 fails to terminate in the conserved phenylalanine or tryptophan, so it likely reflects a read error. No DNA is shown, since the ends of the CDR3 on it are uncertain; the CDR3 is the one TCRdb lists. The V call is TRBV3-1 (or the pseudogene TRBV3-2), the J call TRBJ2-7. Germline-derived CDR1 and CDR2 are LGHDT and YNNKEL (reference sequence). Including both end residues, the CDR3 is 8 amino acids long. The CDR3 reads CASSVNTS.

The table lists this clone with a count of one. The J gene is TRBJ2-5, the V gene TRBV18, with D possibly TRBD1 on 5 matching bases. V was trimmed by 2 bases and J by 2 bases, leaving 15 bases between them. The germline V gene encodes CDR1 KGHSH and CDR2 LQKENI. The CDR3 consists of 16 residues. CDR3 sequence: CASSPGSVAGQETQYF. The CDR3 nucleotides read TGTGCCAGCTCACCAGGGTCGGTTGCAGGGCAAGAGACCCAGTACTTC. The variable domain in full, with the rest retrieved from reference TRBV18 and TRBJ2-5, is NAGVMQNPRHLVRRRGQEARLRCSPMKGHSHVYWYRQLPEEGLKFMVYLQKENIIDESGMPKERFSAEFPKEGPSILRIQQVVRGDSAAYFCASSPGSVAGQETQYFGPGTRLLVL.

This chain uses TRBV19 with TRBJ2-5, with 10 bases identical to TRBD2. V was clipped by 8 bases and J by 0 bases; unmatched bases: 12. The CDR3 runs to 17 residues. In germline, CDR1 is LNHDA, CDR2 SQIVND (reference sequence). CDR3 in amino acids: CASRSSGGSWYQETQYF. In DNA form, the CDR3 reads TGTGCCAGTCGAAGTAGCGGGGGGTCATGGTACCAAGAGACCCAGTACTTC. The full variable domain, its missing parts supplied by reference TRBV19 and TRBJ2-5, is DGGITQSPKYLFRKEGQNVTLSCEQNLNHDAMYWYRQDPGQGLRLIYYSQIVNDFQKGDIAEGYSVSREKKESFPLTVTSAQKNPTAFYLCASRSSGGSWYQETQYFGPGTRLLVL.

The gene calls are TRBV27 and TRBJ1-2; D might be TRBD1 (5 bases). The CDR3 length is 15 residues. V was clipped by 8 bases and J by 8 bases, with 24 bases between them. Germline V lookup: CDR1 MNHEY, CDR2 SMNVEV (reference sequence). CDR3 DNA sequence: TGTGCCAGCCACCCCAAGGGGATCTTGGGGGTAGGCTACACCTTC. Its protein product is CASHPKGILGVGYTF.

V and J are TRBV7-3 and TRBJ2-2; 13 nucleotides line up with TRBD2. Germline trimming cut 5 bases from V and 7 bases from J; bases unmatched to any gene: 4. CDR1 is SGHTA, CDR2 FQGTGA, per germline. This CDR3 has 15 residues. In DNA, the CDR3 is TGTGCCAGCAGCCCGGGGACTAGCGGGGACGGGGAGCTGTTTTTT. It yields the protein CASSPGTSGDGELFF.

The chain combines TRBV14 with TRBJ2-5; tentatively, D is TRBD1 (5 bases). This CDR3 spans 14 amino acids. Germline V CDR1 and CDR2: SGHDN, FVKESK. Trimming left V 4 bases short and J 0 bases short, with 9 bases between. As DNA, the CDR3 is TGTGCCAGCAGCCCAGGGTGGTACCAAGAGACCCAGTACTTC. Its protein is CASSPGWYQETQYF.

V gene TRBV21-1 combines with J gene TRBJ1-2; TRBD1, the table's D call, was not compared with the DNA. TRBV21-1 is reported as a pseudogene. CDR3 length: 17 amino acids. The CDR3 sequence: CASSRWGTQGFRDGYTF. The CDR3 DNA sequence: TGTGCCAGCAGCAGGTGGGGCACGCAGGGATTTAGAGATGGCTACACCTTC.

V usage is TRBV5-4 and J usage is TRBJ2-3; 8 bases map to TRBD1. The junction had 6 bases not matched to a gene; V was cut back by 2 bases and J by 4 bases. The CDR3 runs 15 residues. Per germline, CDR1 SGHNT and CDR2 YYREEE (reference sequence). The CDR3 loop reads CASSFDTRGPDTQYF. CDR3 nucleotides: TGTGCCAGCAGCTTCGATACCAGGGGGCCAGATACGCAGTATTTT. Based on the CDR3 plus reference TRBV5-4 and TRBJ2-3, the full variable domain is ETGVTQSPTHLIKTRGQQVTLRCSSQSGHNTVSWYQQALGQGPQFIFQYYREEENGRGNFPPRFSGLQFPNYSSELNVNALELDDSALYLCASSFDTRGPDTQYFGPGTRLTVL.

The chain combines TRBV4-1 with TRBJ2-5, with D possibly matching TRBD1 (6 bases). Near its end, the DNA agrees better with TRBJ2-7, so the J call may be wrong. Germline V gives CDR1 MGHRA, CDR2 YSYEKL. CDR3 length: 13 amino acids. CDR3 protein: CASSQDSSYEQYF. Here the CDR3 DNA reads TGCGCCAGCAGCCAGGACAGTTCCTACGAGCAGTACTTC.

The rearrangement uses TRBV7-3 and TRBJ1-6, with TRBD1 identical over 8 bases. CDR1 and CDR2 (germline): SGHTA, FQGTGA. The CDR3 length is 14 residues. The junction had 7 bases not matched to a gene; V was cut back by 6 bases and J by 9 bases. Written as DNA, the CDR3 is TGTGCCAGCAGGCATGGACAGGGTGGTTCACCCCTCCACTTT. The encoded protein is CASRHGQGGSPLHF.

V is TRBV5-1 and J is TRBJ2-2; 11 bases fit TRBD2. The CDR3 is 17 amino acids. The germline CDR1 and CDR2 sequences are SGHRS and YFSETQ. V was pared by 0 bases and J by 7 bases, with 8 bases of the junction left unmatched. CDR3 residues: CASSLVLAGGLNGELFF. CDR3 coding DNA: TGCGCCAGCAGCTTGGTTCTAGCGGGGGGTCTCAACGGGGAGCTGTTTTTT.